The next 30 T cell receptor beta chains were all read from a single sample in a study of identical twins. TCRdb reanalysed the 5' RACE reads using MiXCR and keeps one entry per CDR3 protein. This table holds hundreds of thousands of distinct CDR3 sequences, 7.5% found once. The same sample was also used in a study of yellow fever vaccine responses in identical twins.

Source material: memory (CD45RO+) T cells sorted from blood. All receptors derive from a woman aged 18-29 years in good health.

This clonotype was picked up a small number of times. This chain joins TRBV6-5 and TRBJ1-5, with 9 bases fitting TRBD1. CDR3 length: 15 residues. V trimming: 2 bases; J trimming: 2 bases; junction bases outside the gene matches: 1. Per germline, CDR1 MNHEY and CDR2 SVGAGI. This CDR3 reads CASSYRTGGNQPQHF. CDR3 nucleotide sequence: TGTGCCAGCAGTTACCGGACAGGGGGCAATCAGCCCCAGCATTTT.

The V gene is TRBV27, the J gene TRBJ2-7; 7 positions agree with TRBD1. This CDR3 spans 14 amino acids. J lost 0 bases, V lost 5 bases, and 4 bases had no gene match. Germline V gene data show CDR1 as MNHEY and CDR2 as SMNVEV (reference sequence). The CDR3, as DNA: TGTGCCAGCAGTAAGGGACAGCCCTCCTACGAGCAGTACTTC. Its translation is CASSKGQPSYEQYF.

This clonotype was counted a few times. The chain combines TRBV6-5 with TRBJ2-4, with D perhaps given as TRBD1 or TRBD2 (5 bases each). The CDR3 has 19 amino acids. From germline, CDR1 is MNHEY and CDR2 SVGAGI. V lost 4 bases, J lost 1 base, and 23 bases lay in between. The CDR3 loop reads CASSSTMGPGTRAKNIQYF. Here the CDR3 DNA reads TGTGCCAGCAGTTCAACCATGGGACCGGGAACACGGGCCAAAAACATTCAGTACTTC.

This clonotype has only a few counts. V gene TRBV5-1 combines with J gene TRBJ2-1; 8 positions agree with TRBD2. The CDR3 covers 15 residues. Trimming took 2 bases from V and 6 from J; bases not matched to a gene: 7. CDR1 SGHRS and CDR2 YFSETQ come from the germline V gene. The CDR3 DNA sequence: TGCGCCAGCAGCTTCCGGGAGGGATTTGGCAATGAGCAGTTCTTC. It encodes CASSFREGFGNEQFF.

Only a few counts were recorded for this clonotype. This chain joins TRBV5-4 and TRBJ2-1; 8 positions agree with TRBD2. The germline gives CDR1 SGHNT, CDR2 YYREEE (reference sequence). Trimming removed 4 bases from V and 9 bases from J; junction bases left unmatched: 12. This CDR3 is built from 15 residues. The CDR3 is CASSPGGGAKGEQFF. The CDR3 DNA follows: TGTGCCAGCAGCCCCGGGGGGGGGGCGAAGGGTGAGCAGTTCTTC.

This clonotype was detected ten times or more. J is TRBJ2-3 and V is TRBV24-1; D remains ambiguous. CDR1 is KGHDR, CDR2 SFDVKD, per germline. Trimming shortened V by 0 bases and J by 0 bases, and 12 bases separated the two germline ends. This CDR3 comprises 17 residues. The CDR3 region has the DNA TGTGCCACCAGTGATTTGGACTCGATTGGGAGCACAGATACGCAGTATTTT. Its protein is CATSDLDSIGSTDTQYF.

This clonotype was detected a few times. This rearrangement joins TRBV6-2 or TRBV6-3 to TRBJ2-1; D possibly corresponds to TRBD2 (6 bases). Germline values: CDR1 MNHEY, CDR2 SVGEGT. This CDR3 contains 13 residues. Trimming left V 5 bases short and J 4 bases short, with 9 bases between. The chain's CDR3 is CASSGGRYNEQFF. In DNA, the CDR3 is TGTGCCAGCAGTGGAGGGAGATACAATGAGCAGTTCTTC.

The J gene is TRBJ2-1, the V gene TRBV10-3; 10 positions agree with TRBD1. Per the germline V gene, CDR1 is ENHRY and CDR2 is SYGVKD. The CDR3 has 16 amino acids. V trimming: 3 bases; J trimming: 8 bases; junction bases outside the gene matches: 10. This CDR3 is CAISDLSGTGVYEQFF. The CDR3 DNA reads TGTGCCATCAGTGACCTTTCCGGGACAGGGGTTTATGAGCAGTTCTTC.

Ten or more counts support this clonotype. The chain has TRBV7-9 and TRBJ1-1; TRBD1 is a possible D gene (6 bases). Germline V gives CDR1 SEHNR, CDR2 FQNEAQ (reference sequence). CDR3 length: 14 amino acids. V was shortened by 3 bases and J by 3 bases, with 11 bases between the two germline ends. The chain's CDR3 is CASSFGGRDTEAFF. DNA for the CDR3: TGTGCCAGCAGCTTTGGGGGGCGAGACACTGAAGCTTTCTTT. The complete variable domain, with remaining parts taken from reference TRBV7-9 and TRBJ1-1, reads DTGVSQNPRHKITKRGQNVTFRCDPISEHNRLYWYRQTLGQGPEFLTYFQNEAQLEKSRLLSDRFSAERPKGSFSTLEIQRTEQGDSAMYLCASSFGGRDTEAFFGQGTRLTVV.

Only a few counts were recorded for this clonotype. The rearrangement joins TRBV10-3 to TRBJ2-7; D tentatively reads TRBD1 or TRBD2 (5 bases each). The CDR3 sequence is 12 residues long. Germline V gives CDR1 ENHRY, CDR2 SYGVKD. V was trimmed by 8 bases and J by 0 bases, leaving 8 bases between them. The CDR3 sequence is CAIGDGSYEQYF. As DNA, the CDR3 is TGTGCCATCGGGGACGGCTCCTACGAGCAGTACTTC.

Many counts were recorded for this clonotype. The rearrangement links TRBV4-2 to TRBJ2-7; D might be TRBD1 (8 bases). The CDR3 length is 16 residues. Germline values: CDR1 LGHNA, CDR2 YNFKEQ. V lost 3 bases and J lost 3, with 18 bases in between. The DNA of the CDR3 is TGTGCCAGCAGCCATATTAGAACAGGGGGGGACTACGAGCAGTACTTC. Its protein is CASSHIRTGGDYEQYF.

The chain combines TRBV23-1 with TRBJ2-4; D is unresolved. TRBV23-1 qualifies as an ORF whose function is uncertain. CDR3 length: 14 amino acids. Trimming stripped 6 bases from V and 0 bases from J, with 9 bases between. The CDR3 reads CASRLVLAKNIQYF. Here the CDR3 DNA reads TGCGCCAGCAGGCTGGTTTTAGCCAAAAACATTCAGTACTTC.

This clonotype has a handful of counts. The rearrangement uses TRBV7-9 and TRBJ2-3, with 10 nucleotides matching TRBD2. J lost 3 bases, V lost 3 bases, and 6 bases had no gene match. CDR3 length: 16 residues. Germline V gives CDR1 SEHNR, CDR2 FQNEAQ (reference sequence). The CDR3 coding sequence is TGTGCCAGCAGCTTTACAGCGGGAGGGGGAACAGATACGCAGTATTTT. This gives the protein CASSFTAGGGTDTQYF.

This clonotype was detected ten times or more. This chain joins TRBV29-1 and TRBJ2-7; maybe TRBD1 (6 bases). This CDR3 spans 13 amino acids. V lost 6 bases, J lost 2 bases, and 14 bases lay in between. Per the germline V gene, CDR1 is SQVTM and CDR2 is ANQGSEA. The CDR3 region has the DNA TGCAGCGTCCGAAGGGACAAGACCTACGAGCAGTACTTC. Its protein is CSVRRDKTYEQYF.

This chain connects TRBV9 to TRBJ2-2; 11 bases align to TRBD2. Looked up from germline, CDR1 is SGDLS and CDR2 is YYNGEE. J lost 6 bases, V lost 3 bases, and 7 bases had no gene match. This CDR3 has 16 residues. The chain's CDR3 is CASSGLIAGGAGELFF. CDR3 sequence (DNA): TGTGCCAGCAGCGGGCTGATAGCGGGGGGGGCCGGGGAGCTGTTTTTT. Using reference TRBV9 and TRBJ2-2 for the parts outside the CDR3, the full variable domain is DSGVTQTPKHLITATGQRVTLRCSPRSGDLSVYWYQQSLDQGLQFLIQYYNGEERAKGNILERFSAQQFPDLHSELNLSSLELGDSALYFCASSGLIAGGAGELFFGEGSRLTVL.

This clonotype was picked up many times. The rearrangement links TRBV5-1 to TRBJ1-2; 10 positions agree with TRBD1. Per germline, CDR1 SGHRS and CDR2 YFSETQ. The CDR3 is 14 amino acids. Trimming took 4 bases from V and 7 from J; bases not matched to a gene: 7. The CDR3 DNA reads as TGCGCCAGCAGCATAAACCGGGACAGGGGTGGCTACACCTTC. Translating it yields CASSINRDRGGYTF.

This clonotype was seen more than once but under ten times. This rearrangement joins TRBV6-2 or TRBV6-3 to TRBJ2-1; D possibly corresponds to TRBD2 (6 bases). Looked up from germline, CDR1 is MNHEY and CDR2 is SVGEGT. The germline V and J ends were trimmed by 9 bases and 2 bases, with 14 bases remaining between them. There are 14 residues in the CDR3. CDR3: CASSQAGPYNEQFF. DNA of the CDR3: TGTGCCAGTTCACAGGCGGGACCCTACAATGAGCAGTTCTTC.

The chain uses TRBV6-5 and TRBJ1-2, with D hard to call. V lost 2 bases to trimming and J lost 7 bases, with 8 bases between them. Germline V gene data show CDR1 as MNHEY and CDR2 as SVGAGI. The CDR3 totals 12 residues. CDR3 protein: CASSYGGSGYTF. CDR3 DNA: TGTGCCAGCAGTTACGGCGGCTCTGGCTACACCTTC.

This clonotype has at least ten counts. V usage is TRBV11-2 and J usage is TRBJ1-5, with TRBD1 identical over 9 bases. The CDR3 consists of 18 residues. CDR1 and CDR2 from the germline V gene are SGHAT and FQNNGV. After removal of 1 base from V and 4 bases from J, the junction contained 11 bases not matched to a gene. CDR3 DNA: TGTGCCAGCAGCTTAGTTCAGACAGGGGGAAGTAAAAATCAGCCCCAGCATTTT. This encodes CASSLVQTGGSKNQPQHF.

The chain couples TRBV12-3 or TRBV12-4 to TRBJ2-2; 9 bases agree with TRBD2. This CDR3 comprises 15 residues. Germline trimming cut 8 bases from V and 5 bases from J; bases unmatched to any gene: 9. The CDR3 sequence is CASRISLAGTGELFF. The CDR3 DNA reads TGTGCCAGCCGTATCTCCCTAGCGGGGACCGGGGAGCTGTTTTTT.

The rearrangement joins TRBV4-3 to TRBJ2-6, with 8 nucleotides matching TRBD1. This CDR3 has 17 residues. V shed 6 bases, J shed 3 bases, and the junction held 10 bases outside the gene matches. The V gene's germline CDR1 is LGHNA and CDR2 YSLEER. The CDR3 sequence is CASSPGTGRFGANVLTF. The CDR3 DNA is TGCGCCAGCAGTCCCGGGACAGGAAGGTTTGGGGCCAACGTCCTGACTTTC.

J is TRBJ2-7 and V is TRBV20-1; TRBD2 might be the D (6 bases). With 4 bases removed from V and 6 bases from J, the gap between germline ends came to 13 bases. This CDR3 comprises 12 residues. Per the germline V gene, CDR1 is DFQATT and CDR2 is SNEGSKA (reference sequence). The CDR3 DNA sequence: TGCAGTGCTATACGCCTAGCGCCCGAGCAGTACTTC. Amino acid sequence: CSAIRLAPEQYF.

The sample holds a few counts of this clonotype. The chain uses TRBV5-1 and TRBJ2-2; D gene unclear. The CDR3 loop spans 14 amino acids. Germline V gene lookup returns CDR1 SGHRS and CDR2 YFSETQ. The germline V and J ends were trimmed by 0 bases and 0 bases, with 3 bases remaining between them. In nucleotides, the CDR3 is TGCGCCAGCAGCTTGGAATCGAACACCGGGGAGCTGTTTTTT. It yields the protein CASSLESNTGELFF.

This clonotype has a count of ten or more. The V call is TRBV12-3 or TRBV12-4, the J call TRBJ2-1, with a tentative D call TRBD1 (5 bases). This CDR3 is built from 14 residues. V was trimmed by 2 bases and J by 9 bases, leaving 14 bases between them. The CDR3 bases are TGTGCCAGCAGTTTATATCCAGGGAAGGTTGAGCAGTTCTTC. The encoded protein is CASSLYPGKVEQFF.

This clonotype was detected many times. The chain joins TRBV10-3 to TRBJ2-3; TRBD2 matches at 9 bases. The germline V gene has CDR1 ENHRY and CDR2 SYGVKD. V lost 10 bases to trimming and J lost 0 bases; unmatched junction nucleotides: 8. The CDR3 is 15 amino acids. In DNA form, the CDR3 reads TGTGCCACCGGTGGTACTAGCGGGAGCACAGATACGCAGTATTTT. Translated, it gives CATGGTSGSTDTQYF.

This clonotype was counted between two and nine times. The chain employs TRBV6-5 and TRBJ2-7; no clear D gene. The germline gives CDR1 MNHEY, CDR2 SVGAGI. This CDR3 contains 14 residues. V gave up 1 base and J gave up 6 bases, with 13 bases separating them. CDR3 protein: CASSYLSVEGEQYF. CDR3 nucleotides: TGTGCCAGCAGTTACTTGTCGGTAGAAGGCGAGCAGTACTTC.

This clonotype turned up a few times. The CDR3 DNA reads TGCGCCAGCAGCCGGACAGGCTGGGACACTGAAGCTTTCTTT. Encoded protein: CASSRTGWDTEAFF. This chain links TRBV5-1 with TRBJ1-1; 7 positions agree with TRBD1. The trim removed 4 bases at V and 3 bases at J, leaving 6 bases unmatched. CDR1 and CDR2 (germline): SGHRS, YFSETQ. The CDR3 runs 14 residues.

The V call is TRBV7-8, the J call TRBJ2-7; D is possibly TRBD2 (6 bases). This CDR3 comprises 16 residues. The V gene's germline CDR1 is SGHVS and CDR2 FQNEAQ. With 4 bases removed from V and 3 bases from J, the gap between germline ends came to 19 bases. The CDR3 sequence: CASSSASGRNGYEQYF. CDR3 bases: TGTGCCAGCAGCTCCGCCTCCGGGAGAAACGGCTACGAGCAGTACTTC. Filled out from reference TRBV7-8 and TRBJ2-7, the complete variable domain reads GAGVSQSPRYKVAKRGQDVALRCDPISGHVSLFWYQQALGQGPEFLTYFQNEAQLDKSGLPSDRFFAERPEGSVSTLKIQRTQQEDSAVYLCASSSASGRNGYEQYFGPGTRLTVT.

The J gene is TRBJ1-6, the V gene TRBV7-3, with 9 bases fitting TRBD1. The CDR3 contains 15 residues. With V trimmed by 5 bases and J by 9 bases, 8 bases remained unmatched. Looked up from germline, CDR1 is SGHTA and CDR2 is FQGTGA. The CDR3 bases are TGTGCCAGCAGCATGTTGGGACAGGGCGGTTCACCCCTCCACTTT. Its protein is CASSMLGQGGSPLHF.

This clonotype has more than one count but fewer than ten. The chain uses TRBV15 and TRBJ2-2, with D perhaps matching TRBD2 (6 bases). CDR1 and CDR2 (germline): LNHNV, YYDKDF (reference sequence). The ends were cut back, 8 bases at V and 5 bases at J, with 18 bases in the middle. The CDR3 has 15 amino acids. Here the CDR3 reads CATSSGDGRTGELFF. The CDR3, as DNA: TGTGCCACCTCCTCCGGAGATGGGAGGACCGGGGAGCTGTTTTTT.